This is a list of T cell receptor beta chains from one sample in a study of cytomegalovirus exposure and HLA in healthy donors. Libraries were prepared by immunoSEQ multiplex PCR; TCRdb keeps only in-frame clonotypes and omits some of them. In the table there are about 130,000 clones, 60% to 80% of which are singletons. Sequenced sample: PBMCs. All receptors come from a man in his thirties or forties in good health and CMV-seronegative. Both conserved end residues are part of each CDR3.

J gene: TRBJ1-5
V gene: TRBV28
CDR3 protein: CASLRGTHYSNQPQHF

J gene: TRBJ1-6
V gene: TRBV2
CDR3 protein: CASRIGTVNSPLHF

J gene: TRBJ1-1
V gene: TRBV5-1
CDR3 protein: CASSLGRNTEAFF

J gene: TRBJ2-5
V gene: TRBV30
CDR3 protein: CASSQGIQETQYF

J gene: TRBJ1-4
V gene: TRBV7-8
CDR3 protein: CASSLVGEGINEKLFF

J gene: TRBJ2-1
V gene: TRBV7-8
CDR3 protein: CASSLTWGLADSYNEQFF

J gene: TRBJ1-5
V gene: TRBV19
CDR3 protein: CASNSPWAGETQPQHF

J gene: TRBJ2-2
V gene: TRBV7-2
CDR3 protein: CASSLTLGLGGGELFF

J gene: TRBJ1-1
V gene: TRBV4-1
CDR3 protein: CASSHPRGGSGTEAFF

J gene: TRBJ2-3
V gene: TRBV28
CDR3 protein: CASTSLGKNTDTQYF

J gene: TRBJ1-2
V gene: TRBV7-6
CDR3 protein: CASSLVSTGDYGYTF

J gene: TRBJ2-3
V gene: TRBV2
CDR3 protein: CASAGTDTQYF

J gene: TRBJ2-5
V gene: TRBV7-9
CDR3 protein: CASSPGTSGSLVETQYF

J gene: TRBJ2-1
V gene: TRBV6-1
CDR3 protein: CASSERYYTQFF

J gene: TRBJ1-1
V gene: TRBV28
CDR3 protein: CASSWGQGDTEAFF

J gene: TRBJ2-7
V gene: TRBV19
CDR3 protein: CASSTILAASYDEQYF

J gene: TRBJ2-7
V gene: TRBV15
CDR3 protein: CATSRGQPRADEQYF

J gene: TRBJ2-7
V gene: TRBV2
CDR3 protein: CASSLVYEQYF

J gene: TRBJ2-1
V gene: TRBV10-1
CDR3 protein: CASSESGTSGRIEFF

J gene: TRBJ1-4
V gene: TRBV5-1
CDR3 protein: CASSVLTSGEKLFF

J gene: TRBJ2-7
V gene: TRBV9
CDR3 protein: CASSPPLGRQYF

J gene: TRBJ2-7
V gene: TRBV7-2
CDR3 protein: CASSFLGGGASYEQYF

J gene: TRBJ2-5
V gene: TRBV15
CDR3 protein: CATSRGQEETQYF

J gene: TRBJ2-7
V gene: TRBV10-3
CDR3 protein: CAISESIGSSYEQYF

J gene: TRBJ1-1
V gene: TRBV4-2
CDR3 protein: CASSQALGQGRRAFF

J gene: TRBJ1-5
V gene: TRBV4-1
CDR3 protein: CASSHTGGRGQPQHF

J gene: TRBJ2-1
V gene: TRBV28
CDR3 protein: CASSHASLAGVTDEQFF

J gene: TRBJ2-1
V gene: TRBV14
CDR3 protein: CASSLSGSSYNEQFF

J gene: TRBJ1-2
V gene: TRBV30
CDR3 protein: CATDRTGFSEANYGYTF

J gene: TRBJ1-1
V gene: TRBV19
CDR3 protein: CASISTGSMNTEAFF

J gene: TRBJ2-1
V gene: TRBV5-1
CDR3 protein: CASSLAGGRYNEQFF

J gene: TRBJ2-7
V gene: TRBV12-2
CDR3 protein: CASLLLGLNYEQYF

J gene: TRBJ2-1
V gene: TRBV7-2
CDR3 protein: CASSFSGTSGSVEQFF

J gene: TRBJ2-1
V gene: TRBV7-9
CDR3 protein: CASSLLAGQYNEQFF

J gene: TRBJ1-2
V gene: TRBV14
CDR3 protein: CASSPAGGYGYTF

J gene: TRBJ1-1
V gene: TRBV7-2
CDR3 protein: CASSLGQALNTEAFF

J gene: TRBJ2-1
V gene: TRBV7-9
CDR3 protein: CASSLGQGGPYNEQFF

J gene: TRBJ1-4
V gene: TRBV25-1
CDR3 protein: CASTQGGPNEKLFF

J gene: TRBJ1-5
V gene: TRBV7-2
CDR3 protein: CASSLEHRAGQPQHF

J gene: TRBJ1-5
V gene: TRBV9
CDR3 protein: CASSSTGSNQPQHF

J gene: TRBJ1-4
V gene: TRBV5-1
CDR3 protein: CASSLGGTPTNEKLFF

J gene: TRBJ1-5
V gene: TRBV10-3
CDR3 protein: CATRGGPWNSNQPQHF

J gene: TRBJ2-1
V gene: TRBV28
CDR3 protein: CASSRMQNEQFF

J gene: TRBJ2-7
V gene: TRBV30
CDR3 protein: CAWSVGAAYEQYF

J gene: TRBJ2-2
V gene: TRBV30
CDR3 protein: CAWTGGELSGELFF

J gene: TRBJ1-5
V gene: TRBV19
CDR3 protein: CASSPRTVNQPQHF

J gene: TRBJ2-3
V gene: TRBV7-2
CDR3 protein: CASSLIGSTDTQYF

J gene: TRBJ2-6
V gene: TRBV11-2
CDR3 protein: CASSPEGRGSGANVLTF

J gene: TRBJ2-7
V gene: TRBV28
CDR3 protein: CASTDPGGSSYEQYF

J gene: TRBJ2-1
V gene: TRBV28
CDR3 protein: CASSSGPVAFF

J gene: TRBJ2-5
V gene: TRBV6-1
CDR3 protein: CASSPGGGRETQYF

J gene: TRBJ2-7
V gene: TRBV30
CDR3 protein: CAWSVWTSGYEQYF

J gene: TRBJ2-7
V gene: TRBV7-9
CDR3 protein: CASSRPMGTPYEQYF

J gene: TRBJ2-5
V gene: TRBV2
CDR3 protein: CASKTAAETQYF